The rows below give T cell receptor beta chains drawn from one sample of a study of immune evolution from preneoplasia to lung adenocarcinoma. Sequenced by immunoSEQ multiplex PCR; TCRdb stores in-frame clones only, minus some. Of under 9,000 clones in the sample, less than 85% were seen once. Material for sequencing was FFPE atypical adenomatous hyperplasia tissue from the lung. The receptors shown here come from a donor older than 65 with lung adenocarcinoma. Some clones in this sample may be carry-over from other donors' samples. The CDR3 runs from the conserved cysteine through the conserved F or W. A D gene is named only where the DNA matches it firmly. For some rows the clone size is stated as once, few or many, or as a class when expanded; others skip it.

V gene,clone size,J gene,D gene,CDR3 length,CDR3 DNA,CDR3 protein
TRBV5-6,NA,TRBJ2-3,TRBD2,14,TGTGCCAGCAGTCTAGCGGGAGGCTCAGATACGCAGTATTTT,CASSLAGGSDTQYF
TRBV29-1,NA,TRBJ2-7,NA,12,TGCAGCGTTACAGAAACCTCCTACGAGCAGTACTTC,CSVTETSYEQYF
TRBV18,NA,TRBJ1-4,NA,18,TGTGCCAGCTCACCCCCCGGGACCAGGGCCGCAACTAATGAAAAACTGTTTTTT,CASSPPGTRAATNEKLFF
TRBV7-6,NA,TRBJ1-1,NA,16,TGTGCCAGCAGACTCCGGGACACCGATTCGAACACTGAAGCTTTCTTT,CASRLRDTDSNTEAFF
TRBV6-6,NA,TRBJ1-4,NA,15,TGTGCCAGCACCTCGACGGGAAGGGGGGGAGAAAAACTGTTTTTT,CASTSTGRGGEKLFF
TRBV5-1,NA,TRBJ2-5,TRBD2,16,TGCGCCAGCAGCTTGGAGTTAAGCGGGGAACAAGAGACCCAGTACTTC,CASSLELSGEQETQYF
TRBV19,NA,TRBJ1-5,NA,14,TGTGCCAGTAGCCCTCAACAGGGAAATCAGCCCCAGCATTTT,CASSPQQGNQPQHF
TRBV11-3,NA,TRBJ1-6,NA,14,TGTGCCAGCAGCTTAACTGCGTTTAATTCACCCCTCCACTTT,CASSLTAFNSPLHF
TRBV5-1,NA,TRBJ2-3,TRBD2,15,TGCGCCAGCAGCTTGCACGGGAGGGACACAGATACGCAGTATTTT,CASSLHGRDTDTQYF
TRBV5-1,NA,TRBJ1-1,NA,14,TGCGCCAGCAGCTTGGAGGGAATGAACACTGAAGCTTTCTTT,CASSLEGMNTEAFF
TRBV5-5,NA,TRBJ2-7,NA,15,TGTGCCAGCAGCTTGACCCGCGGTACAGGGTACGAGCAGTACTTC,CASSLTRGTGYEQYF
TRBV5-1,NA,TRBJ1-4,NA,16,TGCGCCAGCAGCTTGGGGGGGCCCCTAACTAATGAAAAACTGTTTTTT,CASSLGGPLTNEKLFF
TRBV9,NA,TRBJ2-7,NA,14,TGTGCCAGCAGCTCAGGGGCAGGGTCCTACGAGCAGTACTTC,CASSSGAGSYEQYF
TRBV7-9,few,TRBJ2-3,TRBD2,15,TGTGCCAGCAGCTCGACTAGCGGGATGTCTGGTACGCAGTATTTT,CASSSTSGMSGTQYF
TRBV7-8,NA,TRBJ2-7,NA,13,TGTGCCAGCAGCTTCTCCGCCGTGAGGGAGCAGTACTTC,CASSFSAVREQYF
TRBV7-2,NA,TRBJ2-2,TRBD2,16,TGTGCCAGCAGCACTTTGGCGGGAGGGTTGAACGGGGAGCTGTTTTTT,CASSTLAGGLNGELFF
TRBV28,NA,TRBJ1-1,TRBD1,16,TGTGCCAGCAGTCCCGGGGACAGGTGGTGGAACACTGAAGCTTTCTTT,CASSPGDRWWNTEAFF
TRBV9,NA,TRBJ1-1,TRBD1,15,TGTGCCAGCAACAGGGGGCAATGGGGCAGCACTGAAGCTTTCTTT,CASNRGQWGSTEAFF
TRBV7-2,NA,TRBJ2-7,NA,16,TGTGCCAGCAGCCCAACACGACAGTCACTGGCCTACGAGCAGTACTTC,CASSPTRQSLAYEQYF
TRBV16,NA,TRBJ1-3,NA,17,TGTGCCAGCAGCCAGCCCCCCGGGGGAACGTCTGGAAACACCATATATTTT,CASSQPPGGTSGNTIYF
TRBV5-4,NA,TRBJ2-5,NA,16,TGTGCCAGCAGCCAGGGGGCTAGCGGGGCACAAGAGACCCAGTACTTC,CASSQGASGAQETQYF
TRBV29-1,NA,TRBJ1-1,NA,13,TGCAGCGTTGGTGGCAACATGAACACTGAAGCTTTCTTT,CSVGGNMNTEAFF
TRBV5-1,NA,TRBJ2-5,TRBD1,14,TGCGCCAGCCTGATACAGGGGTTCCAAGAGACCCAGTACTTC,CASLIQGFQETQYF
TRBV19,NA,TRBJ2-6,TRBD2,19,TGTGCCAGTAGTATGGTGGGACTAGCGGGAGTAGGTGGGGCCAACGTCCTGACTTTC,CASSMVGLAGVGGANVLTF
TRBV2,NA,TRBJ2-5,NA,12,TGTGCCAGCAGCTCCAGCACAGAGACCCAGTACTTC,CASSSSTETQYF
TRBV7-2,NA,TRBJ2-5,TRBD2,14,TGTGCCAGCAGCTTACCGAGCGGGGGAGAGACCCAGTACTTC,CASSLPSGGETQYF
TRBV2,NA,TRBJ1-6,NA,13,TGTGCCAGCAGTGGTGACTATAATTCACCCCTCCACTTT,CASSGDYNSPLHF
TRBV7-9,NA,TRBJ2-7,TRBD2,14,TGTGCCAGCAGCTTAGTTGGGAGGGACGACGAGCAGTACTTC,CASSLVGRDDEQYF
TRBV7-9,NA,TRBJ1-1,NA,15,TGTGCCAGCAGCCCCGATCTAAGCTGGAACACTGAAGCTTTCTTT,CASSPDLSWNTEAFF
TRBV11-2,NA,TRBJ1-2,TRBD1,17,TGTGCCAGCAGAGCCGGTTGGGGGACAGGGGAGGCCTATGGCTACACCTTC,CASRAGWGTGEAYGYTF
TRBV29-1,NA,TRBJ1-1,NA,15,TGCAGCGTTGAAGATTCGGGGGCTGGGAACACTGAAGCTTTCTTT,CSVEDSGAGNTEAFF
TRBV28,few,TRBJ2-2,NA,13,TGTGCCACCCAAAGGGGAAACACCGGGGAGCTGTTTTTT,CATQRGNTGELFF
TRBV27,few,TRBJ2-7,NA,13,TGTGCCAGCAGTTTAAATGGCGGGTCCGAGCAGTACTTC,CASSLNGGSEQYF
TRBV5-1,NA,TRBJ2-3,NA,15,TGCGCCAGCAGCTTGGGCAGGGGCGGATCAGATACGCAGTATTTT,CASSLGRGGSDTQYF
TRBV12-5,NA,TRBJ1-1,NA,14,TGTGCTAGTGGTTTTCACTCTTATAACACTGAAGCTTTCTTT,CASGFHSYNTEAFF
TRBV18,NA,TRBJ2-7,TRBD1,14,TGTGCCAGCTCACCACGACAGGGCACCTACGAGCAGTACTTC,CASSPRQGTYEQYF
TRBV7-2,NA,TRBJ1-1,NA,15,TGTGCCCGCAGCTTATGGGTAGGGCCGAACACTGAAGCTTTCTTT,CARSLWVGPNTEAFF
TRBV27,NA,TRBJ2-2,NA,13,TGTGCCAGCAGGCGCACAAACACCGGGGAGCTGTTTTTT,CASRRTNTGELFF
TRBV29-1,NA,TRBJ1-2,NA,14,TGCAGCGTTGAAGCGATACAGGGACACTATGGCTACACCTTC,CSVEAIQGHYGYTF
TRBV30,NA,TRBJ2-5,NA,12,TGTGCCTGGAGTGAAGACCCAGAGACCCAGTACTTC,CAWSEDPETQYF
TRBV5-6,NA,TRBJ2-4,NA,11,TGTGCCAGCAGCTTGAAAAACATTCAGTACTTC,CASSLKNIQYF
TRBV7-9,NA,TRBJ1-1,TRBD1,14,TGTGCCAGCAGCTTGTCCAGGGGGTACACTGAAGCTTTCTTT,CASSLSRGYTEAFF
TRBV5-6,NA,TRBJ2-5,TRBD2,15,TGTGCCAGCAGCTCGGGGGGGACTAGCGTAGAGACCCAGTACTTC,CASSSGGTSVETQYF
TRBV7-2,NA,TRBJ1-2,NA,14,TGTGCCAGCAGCCAGAGTCCGACAGGTCGTGGCTACACCTTC,CASSQSPTGRGYTF
TRBV4-2,NA,TRBJ1-5,NA,17,TGTGCCAGCAGCCAAGTTTCCCCGGGGCAGGGGAATCAGCCCCAGCATTTT,CASSQVSPGQGNQPQHF
TRBV2,NA,TRBJ2-1,NA,11,TGTGCCAGCAGGGGGGGAAATGAGCAGTTCTTC,CASRGGNEQFF